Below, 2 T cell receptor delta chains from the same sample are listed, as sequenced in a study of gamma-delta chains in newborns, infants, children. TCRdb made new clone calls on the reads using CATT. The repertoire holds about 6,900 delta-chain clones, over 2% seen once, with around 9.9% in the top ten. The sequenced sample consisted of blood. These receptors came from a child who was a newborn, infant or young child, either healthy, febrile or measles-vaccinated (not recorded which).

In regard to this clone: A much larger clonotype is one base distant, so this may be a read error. In DNA form, the CDR3 reads TGTGCCTCCGGATTCGACTCCGACCTTCCTACTGGCCGTGGGGACCCAACCAATAAACTCATCTTT. This sequence encodes CASGFDSDLPTGRGDPTNKLIF. This chain uses TRDV3 with TRDJ1, with 9 bases lining up with TRDD2. This CDR3 region has 22 residues. Germline V lookup: CDR1 TVYSNPD, CDR2 GDNSRS (reference sequence). With V trimmed by 4 bases and J by 6 bases, 36 bases remained unmatched.

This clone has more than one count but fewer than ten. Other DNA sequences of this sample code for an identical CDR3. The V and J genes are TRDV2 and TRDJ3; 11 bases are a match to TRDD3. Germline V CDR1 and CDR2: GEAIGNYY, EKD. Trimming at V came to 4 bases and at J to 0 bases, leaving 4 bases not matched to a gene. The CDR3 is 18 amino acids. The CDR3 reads CACDAGGYLSWDTRQMFF. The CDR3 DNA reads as TGTGCCTGTGATGCTGGGGGATACCTCTCCTGGGACACCCGACAGATGTTTTTC.